One sample yielded the 16 T cell receptor beta chains listed below, sequenced in a study of a mutant IDH1 vaccine in newly diagnosed glioma. No antigens are known for them. Time point: week 23, last vaccination. The investigators gave 300 ug of mutant IDH1 20-mer peptide in each vaccine dose, together with topical imiquimod. TCRdb's copy holds only in-frame clones and misses some; the assay was immunoSEQ multiplex PCR. The profile shows around 41,000 clones, over 70% of them singletons. Here the sequenced sample was PBMCs, taken from a glioma patient whose treatment included an IDH1 peptide vaccine. These receptors came from a woman aged 40 to 55 with glioma. Some clones in this sample may be carry-over from other donors' samples.

V usage is TRBV4-1 and J usage is TRBJ2-2, with 15 positions matching TRBD2. The germline V gene has CDR1 MGHRA and CDR2 YSYEKL. CDR3 length: 16 residues. J gave up 6 bases and V 5 bases, and 4 bases lay outside the gene matches. As DNA, the CDR3 is TGCGCCAGCAGCATGGGGACTAGCGGGAGGTCCGGGGAGCTGTTTTTT. Protein sequence: CASSMGTSGRSGELFF.

This chain uses TRBV4-1 with TRBJ2-7; D is unclear. Trimming stripped 0 bases from V and 5 bases from J, with 8 bases between. Germline V gives CDR1 MGHRA, CDR2 YSYEKL. CDR3 size: 13 residues. CDR3 nucleotides: TGCGCCAGCAGCCAAGAGCACCCAGACGAGCAGTACTTC. Translated: CASSQEHPDEQYF.

The chain carries TRBV10-3 and TRBJ2-5, with a tentative D call TRBD1 (6 bases). The CDR3 runs 12 residues. In germline, CDR1 is ENHRY, CDR2 SYGVKD. Deletions cut 6 bases from V and 2 bases from J, with 7 bases between. CDR3: CAISGQQETQYF. The CDR3, as DNA: TGTGCCATCAGCGGACAGCAAGAGACCCAGTACTTC.

This chain uses TRBV9 with TRBJ2-7; possibly TRBD1 or TRBD2 for D (6 bases each). V was pared by 4 bases and J by 7 bases, with 15 bases between. Germline V gene data show CDR1 as SGDLS and CDR2 as YYNGEE. This CDR3 spans 13 amino acids. The CDR3 loop is CASSPEGGREQYF. CDR3 DNA sequence: TGTGCCAGCAGCCCAGAGGGGGGAAGGGAGCAGTACTTC.

This chain links TRBV6-5 with TRBJ2-7; tentatively, D is TRBD1 or TRBD2 (5 bases each). Germline CDR1 MNHEY, CDR2 SVGAGI. There are 13 residues in the CDR3. The V gene lost 6 bases and the J gene lost 6 bases, with 15 bases spanning the gap. The CDR3 sequence is CASRAGTVGEQYF. The CDR3 DNA follows: TGTGCCAGCAGGGCCGGGACGGTGGGCGAGCAGTACTTC.

This clone is categorized as medium-sized. This CDR3 is CASSLVGGQGLQYF. CDR3 sequence (DNA): TGTGCCAGCAGCTTGGTAGGGGGACAGGGCTTGCAGTACTTC. The V and J genes are TRBV5-8 and TRBJ2-7, with TRBD1 identical over 9 bases. This CDR3 has 14 amino acids. In germline, CDR1 is SGHTS, CDR2 YDEGEE. V shed 0 bases and J 9 bases; nucleotides not matched to a gene: 7. Filled out from reference TRBV5-8 and TRBJ2-7, the complete variable domain reads EAGVTQSPTHLIKTRGQQATLRCSPISGHTSVYWYQQALGLGLQFLLWYDEGEERNRGNFPPRFSGRQFPNYSSELNVNALELEDSALYLCASSLVGGQGLQYFGPGTRLTVT.

This chain connects TRBV7-2 to TRBJ2-7, with D perhaps matching TRBD1 (5 bases). Germline CDR1 is SGHTA and CDR2 is FQGNSA. This CDR3 comprises 12 residues. The V and J ends lost 5 bases and 3 bases respectively, with 8 bases between them. The CDR3: CASSPGIYEQYF. CDR3 sequence (DNA): TGTGCCAGCAGCCCAGGGATCTACGAGCAGTACTTC.

In DNA form, the CDR3 reads TGTGCCAGCTCGGGGACGGGCTACTACAATGAGCAGTTCTTC. Translated: CASSGTGYYNEQFF. This chain connects TRBV19 to TRBJ2-1, with D tentatively TRBD1 or TRBD2 (5 bases each). Germline CDR1 and CDR2: LNHDA and SQIVND (reference sequence). V gave up 9 bases and J gave up 3 bases, with 15 bases separating them. This CDR3 has 14 residues.

This clone was observed a single time. The chain carries TRBV5-4 and TRBJ2-2; D call uncertain. The germline V and J ends were trimmed by 4 bases and 3 bases, with 10 bases remaining between them. CDR3 length: 14 amino acids. Germline V gene sequence: CDR1 SGHNT, CDR2 YYREEE (reference sequence). CDR3 amino acids: CASSNPSYTGELFF. The CDR3 DNA is TGTGCCAGCAGCAATCCTTCGTACACCGGGGAGCTGTTTTTT. The variable domain in full, with the rest retrieved from reference TRBV5-4 and TRBJ2-2, is ETGVTQSPTHLIKTRGQQVTLRCSSQSGHNTVSWYQQALGQGPQFIFQYYREEENGRGNFPPRFSGLQFPNYSSELNVNALELDDSALYLCASSNPSYTGELFFGEGSRLTVL.

Here the CDR3 DNA reads TGCGCCAGCAGCTTCGGGGACACTTATGGCTACACCTTC. This gives the protein CASSFGDTYGYTF. V is TRBV5-1 and J is TRBJ1-2, with D tentatively TRBD1 (6 bases). The CDR3 consists of 13 residues. Germline loops: CDR1 SGHRS, CDR2 YFSETQ. V lost 2 bases to trimming and J lost 5 bases, with 10 bases between them.

This chain links TRBV28 with TRBJ1-2; D not resolved. V gave up 1 base and J gave up 3 bases, with 6 bases separating them. This CDR3 contains 13 residues. The germline gives CDR1 MDHEN, CDR2 SYDVKM. The CDR3 sequence: CASSLSGDYGYTF. The CDR3 nucleotides read TGTGCCAGCAGTTTATCTGGGGACTATGGCTACACCTTC.

The chain combines TRBV19 with TRBJ1-1; D may be TRBD1 (5 bases). The CDR3 loop spans 13 amino acids. Germline assignment: CDR1 LNHDA and CDR2 SQIVND (reference sequence). The germline V and J ends were trimmed by 2 bases and 7 bases, with 11 bases remaining between them. The CDR3 reads CASSIYGTLEAFF. For the CDR3, the DNA is TGTGCCAGTAGTATATACGGGACCCTTGAAGCTTTCTTT.

The V and J genes are TRBV7-9 and TRBJ1-1; D perhaps matches TRBD1 (5 bases). This CDR3 is built from 13 residues. CDR1 and CDR2 (germline): SEHNR, FQNEAQ (reference sequence). V lost 2 bases and J 4 bases, leaving 8 bases between the germline ends. CDR3: CASSLFGATEAFF. For the CDR3, the DNA is TGTGCCAGCAGCTTATTTGGGGCCACTGAAGCTTTCTTT.

V gene TRBV6-1 combines with J gene TRBJ1-1, with D maybe TRBD1 (5 bases). The germline V and J ends were trimmed by 6 bases and 1 base, with 9 bases remaining between them. Germline-derived CDR1 and CDR2 are MNHNS and SASEGT. This CDR3 has 13 amino acids. The DNA for the CDR3 is TGTGCCAGCAGATGGGGGAGGAACACTGAAGCTTTCTTT. This sequence encodes CASRWGRNTEAFF.

This clone was seen once. CDR3: CASSHFASRDKGQPQHF. CDR3 bases: TGTGCCAGCAGCCACTTCGCGAGCCGGGACAAAGGGCAGCCCCAGCATTTT. The chain has TRBV7-8 and TRBJ1-5; maybe TRBD1 (6 bases). Germline V gene sequence: CDR1 SGHVS, CDR2 FQNEAQ. The CDR3 is 17 residues long. Deletions cut 5 bases from V and 7 bases from J, with 24 bases between.

The chain is built from TRBV9 and TRBJ2-7; D is unresolved. Trimming took off 0 bases at V and 6 bases at J, with 13 bases between the two ends. The CDR3 is 14 residues long. Germline V gives CDR1 SGDLS, CDR2 YYNGEE. CDR3 protein: CASSVGVSSGEQYF. The CDR3 nucleotides are TGTGCCAGCAGCGTAGGGGTCAGTTCGGGCGAGCAGTACTTC.